This T cell receptor (beta chain) was identified during a study of T cell responses to AZD1222 COVID-19 vaccine. This clone has a single count. V lost 0 bases and J lost 2, with 9 bases in between. The V gene's germline CDR1 is SGDLS and CDR2 YYNGEE. This CDR3 comprises 15 residues. TCRdb's copy holds only in-frame clones and misses some; the assay was immunoSEQ multiplex PCR. The sample lists 120,000 to 150,000 clones, about 86% occurring once. This TCR was recovered from an adult who received the AZD1222 COVID-19 vaccine. The gene calls are TRBV9 and TRBJ1-3; a possible D gene is TRBD1 (5 bases). Sample: peripheral blood, taken 28 days after the second AZD1222 dose. The CDR3 spells CASSVVWGTGNTIYF. CDR3 DNA: TGTGCCAGCAGCGTAGTGTGGGGGACTGGAAACACCATATATTTT.